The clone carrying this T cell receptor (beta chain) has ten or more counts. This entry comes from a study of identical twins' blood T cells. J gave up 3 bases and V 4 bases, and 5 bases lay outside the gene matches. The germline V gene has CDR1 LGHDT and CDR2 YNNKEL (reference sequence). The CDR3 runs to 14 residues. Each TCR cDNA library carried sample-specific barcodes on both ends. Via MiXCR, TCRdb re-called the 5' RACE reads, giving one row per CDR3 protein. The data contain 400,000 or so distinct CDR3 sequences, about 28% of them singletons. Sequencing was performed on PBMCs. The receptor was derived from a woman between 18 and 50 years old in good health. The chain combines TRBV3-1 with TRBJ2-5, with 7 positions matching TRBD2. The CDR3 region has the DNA TGTGCCAGCAGCCCCAGCGGGGTTAAAGAGACCCAGTACTTC. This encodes CASSPSGVKETQYF.